Presented here are 23 T cell receptor beta chains from one specimen sequenced in a study of T cell repertoires in cytomegalovirus infection. MiXCR, run by TCRdb on the reads, gives a single entry per CDR3 protein. The sample consists of 450,000 to 550,000 distinct CDR3 sequences, 40% to 50% of them appearing once. Their antigens remain unidentified. Sequencing used cultured PBMCs, obtained from culture after CMV antigen stimulation. The source of these receptors is a human donor in good health (CMV status not recorded). Some clones in this sample may be carry-over from other donors' samples.

Details on this clonotype: Mismatch with germline at one junction end may stem from a read error. The chain has TRBV12-3 or TRBV12-4 and TRBJ1-1; possible D gene TRBD1, 5 bases. This CDR3 is built from 14 residues. CDR3 nucleotides: TGTGCCAGCAGTTTTCGTCGGGGGAACCCTGAAGCTTTCTTT. It is translated as CASSFRRGNPEAFF.

This clonotype was seen a few times. This chain joins TRBV7-2 and TRBJ1-6, with D hard to call. With 5 bases removed from V and 10 bases from J, the gap between germline ends came to 15 bases. The CDR3 sequence is 14 residues long. CDR1 is SGHTA, CDR2 FQGNSA, per germline. DNA of the CDR3: TGTGCCAGCAGCGCCCGGAGGGTGGAATCACCCCTCCACTTT. Protein sequence: CASSARRVESPLHF.

This clonotype came up many times. The rearrangement links TRBV7-8 to TRBJ2-1; TRBD2 matches 15 bases. There are 16 residues in the CDR3. V gave up 3 bases and J gave up 8 bases; unmatched junction bases: 5. Germline CDR1 reads SGHVS; CDR2 reads FQNEAQ. The CDR3 sequence: CASSFRTSGGAHEQFF. CDR3 nucleotide sequence: TGTGCCAGCAGCTTCCGGACTAGCGGGGGGGCCCATGAGCAGTTCTTC.

The chain links TRBV6-2 or TRBV6-3 to TRBJ2-1, with D unresolved. CDR1 is MNHEY and CDR2 is SVGEGT in the germline V gene. The CDR3 sequence is 14 residues long. Trimming took off 5 bases at V and 7 bases at J, with 15 bases between the two ends. The CDR3 bases are TGTGCCAGCAGTACCTGGGCCAAACGAAATGAGCAGTTCTTC. This translates into CASSTWAKRNEQFF.

The rearrangement uses TRBV2 and TRBJ1-2, with D possibly being TRBD1 (5 bases). Trimming shortened V by 6 bases and J by 5 bases, and 16 bases separated the two germline ends. CDR3 length equals 14 residues. Looked up from germline, CDR1 is SNHLY and CDR2 is FYNNEI. CDR3 nucleotide sequence: TGTGCCAGCAGCCGCGGGCAGGGATCGTATGGCTACACCTTC. Its protein is CASSRGQGSYGYTF.

The V call is TRBV14, the J call TRBJ2-5, with TRBD1 as a possible D gene (5 bases). The V end lost 3 bases, the J end lost 0 bases, and 11 bases lay between the germline ends. The CDR3 has 15 residues. Per the germline V gene, CDR1 is SGHDN and CDR2 is FVKESK. The chain's CDR3 is CASSHDRGYQETQYF. The CDR3 DNA reads TGTGCCAGCAGCCATGATAGGGGATACCAAGAGACCCAGTACTTC.

The genes are TRBV10-3 and TRBJ1-3; 9 positions match TRBD1. The germline V gene has CDR1 ENHRY and CDR2 SYGVKD. The CDR3 sequence is 15 residues long. Trimming at V came to 2 bases and at J to 6 bases, leaving 5 bases not matched to a gene. The CDR3 protein is CAISERQGEENTIYF. For the CDR3, the DNA is TGTGCCATCAGTGAGAGACAGGGGGAAGAAAACACCATATATTTT.

This chain links TRBV7-9 with TRBJ2-7; 7 bases align to TRBD1. V lost 5 bases to trimming and J lost 3 bases; unmatched junction nucleotides: 10. This CDR3 region has 15 residues. The V gene's germline CDR1 is SEHNR and CDR2 FQNEAQ (reference sequence). CDR3 sequence reads: CASSPTGTAGYEQYF. Written as DNA, the CDR3 is TGTGCCAGCAGCCCGACCGGGACAGCCGGCTACGAGCAGTACTTC.

This rearrangement joins TRBV7-8 to TRBJ2-3; 10 positions agree with TRBD2. This CDR3 is 16 amino acids long. J lost 4 bases, V lost 5 bases, and 9 bases had no gene match. The germline CDR1 and CDR2 sequences are SGHVS and FQNEAQ. The CDR3 region has the DNA TGTGCCAGCAGCCGAAGGCTAGCGGGAGTTTCAGATACGCAGTATTTT. The encoded protein is CASSRRLAGVSDTQYF.

The chain is built from TRBV7-2 and TRBJ2-1; 8 positions match TRBD2. The CDR3 has 17 amino acids. V trimming: 3 bases; J trimming: 4 bases; junction bases outside the gene matches: 11. CDR1 and CDR2 from the germline V gene are SGHTA and FQGNSA. The CDR3 is CASSFRPGLVTYNEQFF. The DNA for the CDR3 is TGTGCCAGCAGCTTTCGGCCGGGACTAGTCACATACAATGAGCAGTTCTTC.

This clonotype was counted at least ten times. This chain links TRBV7-8 with TRBJ1-1; D might be TRBD1 (6 bases). V gave up 5 bases and J gave up 11 bases, with 15 bases separating them. The CDR3 totals 12 residues. Germline CDR1 is SGHVS and CDR2 is FQNEAQ. CDR3 region: CASSPWAGDAFF. Written as DNA, the CDR3 is TGTGCCAGCAGCCCCTGGGCAGGGGACGCTTTCTTT.

This clonotype has a single count. It may be a read error: a sequence one base away is much more abundant. It is likely a read error, because the conserved phenylalanine at the end of the CDR3 is missing. The V gene is TRBV7-8, the J gene TRBJ2-1; D not resolved. Germline V gives CDR1 SGHVS, CDR2 FQNEAQ. The CDR3 runs to 13 residues. Trimming took 5 bases from V and 0 from J, leaving 5 bases between them. In DNA, the CDR3 is TGTGCCAGCAGCCTAACCTCCTACAATGAGCAGTTCTCC. Its protein product is CASSLTSYNEQFS.

This clonotype was counted a few times. V is TRBV7-2 and J is TRBJ2-1; 8 nucleotides match TRBD2. V dropped 6 bases and J dropped 8; count of bases not matched to a gene: 12. Germline assignment: CDR1 SGHTA and CDR2 FQGNSA. CDR3 length: 15 residues. Written as DNA, the CDR3 is TGTGCCAGCAGTACTGGAGCGGGGGTTAACTATGAGCAGTTCTTC. Encoded protein: CASSTGAGVNYEQFF. The variable domain in full, completed from reference TRBV7-2 and TRBJ2-1, reads GAGVSQSPSNKVTEKGKDVELRCDPISGHTALYWYRQSLGQGLEFLIYFQGNSAPDKSGLPSDRFSAERTGGSVSTLTIQRTQQEDSAVYLCASSTGAGVNYEQFFGPGTRLTVL.

This clonotype was picked up a small number of times. The CDR3 region is CASRPSGRAGNEQFF. In DNA form, the CDR3 reads TGTGCCAGCAGACCGAGCGGGAGGGCCGGCAATGAGCAGTTCTTC. The rearrangement uses TRBV12-3 or TRBV12-4 and TRBJ2-1; TRBD2 agrees at 10 bases. The J segment lost 6 bases and the V segment lost 6 bases, leaving 8 bases of the junction unmatched. CDR3 size: 15 residues.

This clonotype was picked up a small number of times. The CDR3 DNA reads as TGTGCCAGCAGTTCCCGGACCCAAGAGACCCAGTACTTC. It codes for CASSSRTQETQYF. The chain carries TRBV6-1 and TRBJ2-5; D gene uncertain. This CDR3 has 13 residues. Germline V lookup: CDR1 MNHNS, CDR2 SASEGT. V shed 5 bases and J shed 1 base, with 8 bases lying between them.

V gene TRBV28 combines with J gene TRBJ1-2, with D hard to call. This CDR3 contains 17 residues. V was shortened by 2 bases and J by 4 bases, with 20 bases between the two germline ends. Germline CDR1 and CDR2: MDHEN and SYDVKM. CDR3 sequence reads: CASSLGPSGPPSYGYTF. In DNA form, the CDR3 reads TGTGCCAGCAGTTTAGGCCCCTCCGGGCCCCCAAGCTATGGCTACACCTTC.

This clonotype was seen many times. The V gene is TRBV7-2, the J gene TRBJ2-7; D may be TRBD2 (5 bases). V lost 3 bases to trimming and J lost 2 bases, with 14 bases between them. Germline CDR1 reads SGHTA; CDR2 reads FQGNSA. The CDR3 runs to 15 residues. Written as DNA, the CDR3 is TGTGCCAGCAGCTTCGGGATGGGGATAACCTACGAGCAGTACTTC. Protein product: CASSFGMGITYEQYF.

This chain connects TRBV15 to TRBJ2-5; 8 nucleotides match TRBD1. The CDR3 runs to 14 residues. The trim removed 4 bases at V and 5 bases at J, leaving 6 bases unmatched. Germline V lookup: CDR1 LNHNV, CDR2 YYDKDF (reference sequence). The CDR3 is CATSKDRVSETQYF. The CDR3 DNA reads TGTGCCACCAGCAAGGACAGGGTATCCGAGACCCAGTACTTC. Full variable domain (outside the CDR3, taken from reference TRBV15 and TRBJ2-5): DAMVIQNPRYQVTQFGKPVTLSCSQTLNHNVMYWYQQKSSQAPKLLFHYYDKDFNNEADTPDNFQSRRPNTSFCFLDIRSPGLGDTAMYLCATSKDRVSETQYFGPGTRLLVL.

This clonotype was found a few times. V and J are TRBV7-2 and TRBJ2-1; D is perhaps TRBD2 (7 bases). CDR3 length: 18 amino acids. V was shortened by 6 bases and J by 0 bases, with 21 bases between the two germline ends. The germline V gene has CDR1 SGHTA and CDR2 FQGNSA. The CDR3 loop is CASRTGGLAASSYNEQFF. The CDR3 DNA reads TGTGCCAGCAGAACCGGGGGCCTAGCGGCAAGCTCCTACAATGAGCAGTTCTTC.

This clonotype was seen only a few times. V usage is TRBV7-2 and J usage is TRBJ2-5; the D gene could be TRBD1 or TRBD2 (6 bases each). Germline values: CDR1 SGHTA, CDR2 FQGNSA. Trimming removed 4 bases from V and 5 bases from J, with 17 bases in between. This CDR3 region has 15 residues. The DNA for the CDR3 is TGTGCCAGCAGCTCCCGGGGGCCCCAGGGGGAGACCCAGTACTTC. Residues: CASSSRGPQGETQYF.

This clonotype appeared a few times. The CDR3 spells CASSPRGRGLTRSGSYNSPLHF. CDR3 DNA: TGTGCCAGCAGTCCCCGGGGCAGGGGGCTCACAAGAAGCGGCTCCTATAATTCACCCCTCCACTTT. V usage is TRBV27 and J usage is TRBJ1-6; TRBD1 agrees at 8 bases. The CDR3 has 22 amino acids. V was pared by 5 bases and J by 0 bases, with 21 bases of the junction left unmatched. CDR1 and CDR2 from the germline V gene are MNHEY and SMNVEV (reference sequence).

There are a few counts of this clonotype. The genes are TRBV7-9 and TRBJ1-4, with a possible D match to TRBD1 (5 bases). Trimming cost V 7 bases and J 4 bases, with 13 bases left between them. The CDR3 contains 14 residues. Germline V gene sequence: CDR1 SEHNR, CDR2 FQNEAQ (reference sequence). The DNA for the CDR3 is TGTGCCAGCACCCAACAGGCAGTTAATGAAAAACTGTTTTTT. Translating gives CASTQQAVNEKLFF. The full variable domain, with the rest looked up from reference TRBV7-9 and TRBJ1-4, is DTGVSQNPRHKITKRGQNVTFRCDPISEHNRLYWYRQTLGQGPEFLTYFQNEAQLEKSRLLSDRFSAERPKGSFSTLEIQRTEQGDSAMYLCASTQQAVNEKLFFGSGTQLSVL.

There are many counts of this clonotype. The chain carries TRBV7-2 and TRBJ1-5; D remains ambiguous. V lost 1 base and J lost 7, with 14 bases in between. The CDR3 consists of 15 residues. Germline CDR1 is SGHTA and CDR2 is FQGNSA. CDR3 in DNA: TGTGCCAGCAGCTTAGGTTGGGAGACTCAACAGCCCCAGCATTTT. Translated, it gives CASSLGWETQQPQHF.